These T cell receptor beta chains were read from a single sample in a study of cytomegalovirus exposure and HLA in healthy donors. Sequencing used immunoSEQ multiplex PCR; TCRdb keeps in-frame clones, though not all of them. The table has some 150,000 clones, about 76% seen once. Material for sequencing was PBMCs. All receptors come from a woman in her 40s in good health and CMV-seronegative. Both conserved end residues are part of each CDR3. D genes are given only for firm matches. Clone size, where shown, is once, few, many, or a class for clones that have expanded.

v_gene: TRBV25-1; j_gene: TRBJ2-5; len: 13; d_gene: -; abundance: once; CDR3aa: CASSEYGLETQYF; CDR3nt: TGTGCCAGCAGTGAATATGGGCTAGAGACCCAGTACTTC
v_gene: TRBV4-2; j_gene: TRBJ2-4; len: 19; d_gene: TRBD2; abundance: -; CDR3aa: CASSQDPTSGVLAKNIQYF; CDR3nt: TGTGCCAGCAGCCAAGACCCGACTAGCGGGGTTTTAGCCAAAAACATTCAGTACTTC
v_gene: TRBV25-1; j_gene: TRBJ2-5; len: 15; d_gene: -; abundance: -; CDR3aa: CASSAKNWYQETQYF; CDR3nt: TGTGCCAGCAGTGCCAAAAACTGGTACCAAGAGACCCAGTACTTC
v_gene: TRBV19; j_gene: TRBJ2-7; len: 15; d_gene: TRBD2; abundance: -; CDR3aa: CASSTRLAVSYEQYF; CDR3nt: TGTGCCAGTAGTACCCGACTAGCGGTTTCCTACGAGCAGTACTTC
v_gene: TRBV6-5; j_gene: TRBJ1-2; len: 13; d_gene: -; abundance: once; CDR3aa: CASSASGGYGYTF; CDR3nt: TGTGCCAGCAGTGCTAGTGGAGGCTATGGCTACACCTTC
v_gene: TRBV2; j_gene: TRBJ1-4; len: 15; d_gene: TRBD1; abundance: -; CDR3aa: CASTAAQGGEEKLFF; CDR3nt: TGTGCCAGCACTGCAGCACAGGGGGGAGAAGAAAAACTGTTTTTT
v_gene: TRBV10-1; j_gene: TRBJ2-1; len: 12; d_gene: -; abundance: -; CDR3aa: CASSELPEEQFF; CDR3nt: TGCGCCAGCAGTGAGTTACCAGAAGAGCAGTTCTTC
v_gene: TRBV7-9; j_gene: TRBJ1-2; len: 14; d_gene: -; abundance: few; CDR3aa: CASSLGQQNYGYTF; CDR3nt: TGTGCCAGCAGCTTAGGACAGCAGAACTATGGCTACACCTTC
v_gene: TRBV29-1; j_gene: TRBJ1-1; len: 12; d_gene: -; abundance: -; CDR3aa: CSVSKSADGAFF; CDR3nt: TGCAGCGTTTCCAAATCCGCGGATGGGGCTTTCTTT
v_gene: TRBV4-1; j_gene: TRBJ2-5; len: 15; d_gene: TRBD2; abundance: -; CDR3aa: CASSQASGVVETQYF; CDR3nt: TGCGCCAGCAGCCAGGCTAGCGGGGTTGTAGAGACCCAGTACTTC
v_gene: TRBV4-1; j_gene: TRBJ2-5; len: 21; d_gene: TRBD2; abundance: -; CDR3aa: CASSQIPSGVTSQQQKETQYF; CDR3nt: TGCGCCAGCAGCCAAATCCCGTCGGGGGTGACTAGCCAGCAGCAAAAAGAGACCCAGTACTTC
v_gene: TRBV7-2; j_gene: TRBJ1-4; len: 15; d_gene: TRBD1; abundance: -; CDR3aa: CASSRGTGGREKLFF; CDR3nt: TGTGCCAGCAGCCGAGGGACAGGGGGGAGAGAAAAACTGTTTTTT
v_gene: TRBV7-2; j_gene: TRBJ2-7; len: 14; d_gene: TRBD2; abundance: -; CDR3aa: CASSARLAGGEQYF; CDR3nt: TGTGCCAGCAGCGCCAGACTAGCGGGGGGCGAGCAGTACTTC
v_gene: TRBV15; j_gene: TRBJ2-2; len: 18; d_gene: TRBD2; abundance: -; CDR3aa: CATSRDLLAGLTTGELFF; CDR3nt: TGTGCCACCAGCAGGGACCTATTAGCGGGGCTAACCACCGGGGAGCTGTTTTTT
v_gene: TRBV5-1; j_gene: TRBJ2-5; len: 12; d_gene: -; abundance: -; CDR3aa: CASSLSGETQYF; CDR3nt: TGCGCCAGCAGCTTGTCGGGGGAGACCCAGTACTTC
v_gene: TRBV18; j_gene: TRBJ1-2; len: 15; d_gene: -; abundance: once; CDR3aa: CASSPRANWDYGYTF; CDR3nt: TGTGCCAGCTCACCACGGGCGAATTGGGACTATGGCTACACCTTC
v_gene: TRBV5-1; j_gene: TRBJ2-7; len: 13; d_gene: -; abundance: -; CDR3aa: CASSLGGADEQYF; CDR3nt: TGCGCCAGCAGCTTAGGCGGGGCGGACGAGCAGTACTTC
v_gene: TRBV7-9; j_gene: TRBJ2-3; len: 16; d_gene: -; abundance: -; CDR3aa: CASSLMGPGSGDTQYF; CDR3nt: TGTGCCAGCAGCTTAATGGGTCCAGGAAGCGGAGATACGCAGTATTTT
v_gene: TRBV11-1; j_gene: TRBJ1-1; len: 17; d_gene: -; abundance: few; CDR3aa: CASSLDWSLRGDTEAFF; CDR3nt: TGTGCCAGCAGCTTAGATTGGAGCCTCCGAGGCGACACTGAAGCTTTCTTT
v_gene: TRBV29-1; j_gene: TRBJ2-2; len: 16; d_gene: -; abundance: -; CDR3aa: CSVGSPGTLSTGELFF; CDR3nt: TGCAGCGTTGGATCCCCGGGGACACTCTCCACCGGGGAGCTGTTTTTT
v_gene: TRBV27; j_gene: TRBJ2-7; len: 13; d_gene: -; abundance: -; CDR3aa: CASSLGAVYEQYF; CDR3nt: TGTGCCAGCAGTTTAGGGGCTGTCTACGAGCAGTACTTC
v_gene: TRBV28; j_gene: TRBJ1-2; len: 15; d_gene: TRBD1; abundance: -; CDR3aa: CASMLPGPGGGRYTF; CDR3nt: TGTGCCAGCATGCTCCCAGGTCCAGGGGGCGGGCGCTACACCTTC
v_gene: TRBV6-5; j_gene: TRBJ2-3; len: 13; d_gene: -; abundance: -; CDR3aa: CASTSGAPRTQYF; CDR3nt: TGTGCCAGCACCTCAGGGGCTCCCAGAACGCAGTATTTT
v_gene: TRBV27; j_gene: TRBJ1-4; len: 13; d_gene: -; abundance: -; CDR3aa: CASSRGWSEKLFF; CDR3nt: TGTGCCAGCAGCCGCGGTTGGAGTGAAAAACTGTTTTTT
v_gene: TRBV10-2; j_gene: TRBJ1-1; len: 12; d_gene: -; abundance: -; CDR3aa: CASRDRVLEAFF; CDR3nt: TGCGCCAGCAGGGACAGAGTCCTTGAAGCTTTCTTT
v_gene: TRBV11-2; j_gene: TRBJ2-1; len: 14; d_gene: TRBD2; abundance: -; CDR3aa: CASSPGLAYVEQFF; CDR3nt: TGTGCCAGCAGCCCGGGACTAGCGTACGTTGAGCAGTTCTTC
v_gene: TRBV10-2; j_gene: TRBJ2-2; len: 14; d_gene: -; abundance: -; CDR3aa: CASSAGQNTGELFF; CDR3nt: TGCGCCAGCAGTGCGGGACAGAACACCGGGGAGCTGTTTTTT
v_gene: TRBV5-6; j_gene: TRBJ2-7; len: 13; d_gene: -; abundance: -; CDR3aa: CASSGGIGYEQYF; CDR3nt: TGTGCCAGCAGCGGCGGAATCGGCTACGAGCAGTACTTC
v_gene: TRBV7-3; j_gene: TRBJ1-1; len: 13; d_gene: -; abundance: -; CDR3aa: CASSDGVGTEAFF; CDR3nt: TGTGCCAGCAGCGACGGAGTGGGCACTGAAGCTTTCTTT
v_gene: TRBV9; j_gene: TRBJ2-7; len: 16; d_gene: TRBD1; abundance: few; CDR3aa: CASSAHGAGGNYEQYF; CDR3nt: TGTGCCAGCAGCGCCCATGGTGCAGGGGGCAACTACGAGCAGTACTTC
v_gene: TRBV6-5; j_gene: TRBJ1-3; len: 14; d_gene: TRBD1; abundance: -; CDR3aa: CASSQTGGGNTIYF; CDR3nt: TGTGCCAGCAGTCAGACAGGGGGCGGAAACACCATATATTTT
v_gene: TRBV7-2; j_gene: TRBJ1-5; len: 17; d_gene: -; abundance: -; CDR3aa: CASSLASSRISNQPQHF; CDR3nt: TGTGCCAGCAGCTTAGCCAGTTCACGAATTAGCAATCAGCCCCAGCATTTT
v_gene: TRBV6-1; j_gene: TRBJ1-3; len: 15; d_gene: -; abundance: few; CDR3aa: CASSESGVFGNTIYF; CDR3nt: TGTGCCAGCAGTGAGTCAGGGGTTTTTGGAAACACCATATATTTT
v_gene: TRBV5-1; j_gene: TRBJ1-5; len: 14; d_gene: -; abundance: once; CDR3aa: CASSPYEGNQPQHF; CDR3nt: TGCGCCAGCAGCCCCTACGAGGGCAATCAGCCCCAGCATTTT
v_gene: TRBV5-1; j_gene: TRBJ2-2; len: 14; d_gene: TRBD1; abundance: -; CDR3aa: CASSPDREPGELFF; CDR3nt: TGCGCCAGCAGCCCAGACAGGGAACCCGGGGAGCTGTTTTTT
v_gene: TRBV2; j_gene: TRBJ1-2; len: 13; d_gene: TRBD1; abundance: once; CDR3aa: CASNTGGSSGLTF; CDR3nt: TGTGCCAGCAATACAGGGGGGTCTAGCGGTCTCACCTTC
v_gene: TRBV28; j_gene: TRBJ1-1; len: 14; d_gene: -; abundance: -; CDR3aa: CASSRRLQGTEAFF; CDR3nt: TGTGCCAGCAGCCGGAGACTACAGGGTACTGAAGCTTTCTTT
v_gene: TRBV6-5; j_gene: TRBJ2-3; len: 12; d_gene: TRBD1; abundance: -; CDR3aa: CASSQTGDTQYF; CDR3nt: TGTGCCAGCAGCCAGACAGGGGATACGCAGTATTTT
v_gene: TRBV2; j_gene: TRBJ1-1; len: 13; d_gene: TRBD1; abundance: -; CDR3aa: CASSKSGQGLPFF; CDR3nt: TGTGCCAGCAGTAAGTCGGGACAGGGGTTGCCTTTCTTT
v_gene: TRBV19; j_gene: TRBJ1-2; len: 13; d_gene: TRBD1; abundance: -; CDR3aa: CASSTGGNYGYTF; CDR3nt: TGTGCCAGTAGTACAGGGGGAAACTATGGCTACACCTTC
v_gene: TRBV18; j_gene: TRBJ2-7; len: 14; d_gene: -; abundance: few; CDR3aa: CASSPPGGGYEQYF; CDR3nt: TGTGCCAGCTCACCACCGGGGGGTGGTTACGAGCAGTACTTC
v_gene: TRBV15; j_gene: TRBJ2-7; len: 15; d_gene: -; abundance: few; CDR3aa: CATSRDGGTSYEQYF; CDR3nt: TGTGCCACCAGCAGAGACGGGGGAACCTCCTACGAGCAGTACTTC
v_gene: TRBV7-2; j_gene: TRBJ1-5; len: 16; d_gene: TRBD1; abundance: -; CDR3aa: CASSFTGTASNQPQHF; CDR3nt: TGTGCCAGCAGCTTTACCGGGACAGCGAGCAATCAGCCCCAGCATTTT
v_gene: TRBV2; j_gene: TRBJ1-5; len: 14; d_gene: TRBD1; abundance: -; CDR3aa: CASRGDSSNQPQHF; CDR3nt: TGTGCCAGCAGGGGGGACAGTAGCAATCAGCCCCAGCATTTT
v_gene: TRBV10-2; j_gene: TRBJ2-1; len: 12; d_gene: -; abundance: few; CDR3aa: CASSRQNNEQFF; CDR3nt: TGCGCCAGCTCACGCCAGAACAATGAGCAGTTCTTC
v_gene: TRBV30; j_gene: TRBJ2-3; len: 12; d_gene: -; abundance: -; CDR3aa: CAWRQFGDTQYF; CDR3nt: TGTGCCTGGAGGCAGTTTGGAGATACGCAGTATTTT
v_gene: TRBV7-9; j_gene: TRBJ1-1; len: 17; d_gene: -; abundance: -; CDR3aa: CASIHRDTIYGDTEAFF; CDR3nt: TGTGCCAGCATTCACCGGGACACTATCTATGGGGACACTGAAGCTTTCTTT
v_gene: TRBV28; j_gene: TRBJ1-2; len: 10; d_gene: -; abundance: -; CDR3aa: CATGWDGYTF; CDR3nt: TGTGCTACAGGGTGGGATGGCTACACCTTC
v_gene: TRBV29-1; j_gene: TRBJ1-4; len: 14; d_gene: -; abundance: once; CDR3aa: CSVEDGREDEKLFF; CDR3nt: TGCAGCGTTGAAGATGGTAGGGAGGATGAAAAACTGTTTTTT